The 30 T cell receptor beta chains below were found in one sample sequenced in a study of cytomegalovirus exposure and HLA in healthy donors. PCR involved 60 Vbeta and 13 Jbeta primers. Repertoires were generated with immunoSEQ multiplex PCR, while TCRdb's copy carries only in-frame clones and drops some. The sample yields roughly 140,000 clones, about 84% seen once. The sequencing input was PBMCs. Source of these receptors: a male donor in good health and CMV-seronegative.

The V call is TRBV28, the J call TRBJ2-7, with 7 nucleotides matching TRBD1. CDR1 is MDHEN, CDR2 SYDVKM, per germline. The CDR3 has 14 residues. The trim removed 7 bases at V and 2 bases at J, leaving 8 bases unmatched. The CDR3, as DNA: TGTGCCAGCAAATACCGGGACAGAACCTACGAGCAGTACTTC. This codes for CASKYRDRTYEQYF.

The chain couples TRBV15 to TRBJ2-7; 9 nucleotides align to TRBD1. The CDR3 totals 14 residues. The germline CDR1 and CDR2 sequences are LNHNV and YYDKDF (reference sequence). Trimming removed 5 bases from V and 5 bases from J; junction bases left unmatched: 7. CDR3 in DNA: TGTGCCACCAGCGGGCGGACAGGGGACCACGAGCAGTACTTC. Translated, it gives CATSGRTGDHEQYF.

The CDR3 region has the DNA TGTGCCAGCAGGACCTCAGGGACTCAGGGAACCGGGGAGCTGTTTTTT. Translated, it gives CASRTSGTQGTGELFF. This chain uses TRBV27 with TRBJ2-2, with D possibly matching TRBD2 (6 bases). The CDR3 length is 16 residues. In germline, CDR1 is MNHEY, CDR2 SMNVEV (reference sequence). V lost 6 bases to trimming and J lost 5 bases, with 19 bases between them.

The chain uses TRBV6-5 and TRBJ1-6; tentative D call: TRBD1 (5 bases). CDR1 and CDR2 (germline): MNHEY, SVGAGI. CDR3 length equals 15 residues. The V and J ends lost 5 bases and 10 bases respectively, with 18 bases between them. The CDR3 reads CASSPGGTPGSPLHF. The CDR3 coding sequence is TGTGCCAGCAGTCCCGGGGGGACGCCGGGGTCACCCCTCCACTTT.

This clone was counted between two and nine times. This rearrangement joins TRBV19 to TRBJ1-1; D ambiguous. V lost 7 bases and J lost 4, with 16 bases in between. This CDR3 is 14 amino acids long. Germline V gives CDR1 LNHDA, CDR2 SQIVND (reference sequence). The CDR3 here is CASIQSSYGTEAFF. CDR3 in DNA: TGTGCCAGTATCCAATCTTCATACGGCACTGAAGCTTTCTTT.

The CDR3 sequence is CASSPGDTPLGYTF. DNA for the CDR3: TGTGCCAGCAGCCCCGGGGACACGCCTTTAGGCTACACCTTC. The chain employs TRBV9 and TRBJ1-2; D is perhaps TRBD1 (6 bases). The V gene lost 4 bases and the J gene lost 8 bases, with 18 bases spanning the gap. The CDR3 length is 14 residues. Germline CDR1 and CDR2: SGDLS and YYNGEE.

The chain has TRBV7-9 and TRBJ1-2, with D unresolved. The V gene lost 7 bases and the J gene lost 11 bases, with 14 bases spanning the gap. The CDR3 has 11 residues. The germline V gene has CDR1 SEHNR and CDR2 FQNEAQ (reference sequence). CDR3 region: CASITEAVYTF. CDR3 DNA: TGTGCCAGCATTACGGAGGCAGTATACACCTTC.

The chain recombines TRBV7-8 with TRBJ2-3; 8 positions agree with TRBD2. The CDR3 spans 13 residues. J gave up 8 bases and V 5 bases, and 6 bases lay outside the gene matches. Germline values: CDR1 SGHVS, CDR2 FQNEAQ. The CDR3 spells CASSPTGLGTQYF. The CDR3 DNA reads as TGTGCCAGCAGCCCTACGGGACTAGGTACGCAGTATTTT.

The DNA of the CDR3 is TGTGCCAGCAGCTTGGGGGACTCGAGTCGGGAGACCCAGTACTTC. Translated: CASSLGDSSRETQYF. V gene TRBV5-8 combines with J gene TRBJ2-5, with a possible D match to TRBD2 (6 bases). V lost 0 bases, J lost 5 bases, and 14 bases lay in between. The CDR3 sequence is 15 residues long. Germline V CDR1 and CDR2: SGHTS, YDEGEE.

The rearrangement uses TRBV13 and TRBJ1-1, with TRBD1 as a possible D gene (5 bases). The CDR3 runs 12 residues. From germline, CDR1 is PRHDT and CDR2 FYEKMQ (reference sequence). The V end was cut by 4 bases, the J end by 8 bases, with 11 bases between. The CDR3 reads CASSSGGVEAFF. CDR3 DNA sequence: TGTGCCAGCAGCTCCGGGGGGGTAGAAGCTTTCTTT.

The V and J genes are TRBV13 and TRBJ2-1; 8 nucleotides agree with TRBD2. This CDR3 contains 16 residues. Germline V gene lookup returns CDR1 PRHDT and CDR2 FYEKMQ (reference sequence). V lost 5 bases and J lost 9; bases outside the gene matches: 15. The CDR3 sequence: CASSARVQGAGAEQFF. The CDR3 nucleotides are TGTGCCAGCAGCGCCCGGGTCCAGGGAGCGGGGGCTGAGCAGTTCTTC. The whole variable domain, filled in from reference TRBV13 and TRBJ2-1, reads AAGVIQSPRHLIKEKRETATLKCYPIPRHDTVYWYQQGPGQDPQFLISFYEKMQSDKGSIPDRFSAQQFSDYHSELNMSSLELGDSALYFCASSARVQGAGAEQFFGPGTRLTVL.

This rearrangement joins TRBV18 to TRBJ1-6; a weak D match, TRBD1 (5 bases). V lost 2 bases and J 6 bases, leaving 11 bases between the germline ends. This CDR3 region has 15 residues. From germline, CDR1 is KGHSH and CDR2 LQKENI. The CDR3 coding sequence is TGTGCCAGCTCACCAATGTACCAGGGTAATTCACCCCTCCACTTT. It yields the protein CASSPMYQGNSPLHF. Full variable domain (remainder filled in from reference TRBV18 and TRBJ1-6): NAGVMQNPRHLVRRRGQEARLRCSPMKGHSHVYWYRQLPEEGLKFMVYLQKENIIDESGMPKERFSAEFPKEGPSILRIQQVVRGDSAAYFCASSPMYQGNSPLHFGNGTRLTVT.

By its share, this clone is medium-sized (0.01 to 0.1%). The CDR3 here is CASSKLAGHTDTQYF. CDR3 in DNA: TGTGCCAGCAGCAAACTCGCGGGCCACACAGATACGCAGTATTTT. The chain has TRBV21-1 and TRBJ2-3; the D call TRBD2 from the table was never checked on the DNA. TRBV21-1 is given as a pseudogene. The CDR3 runs to 15 residues.

The chain employs TRBV11-2 and TRBJ1-2; TRBD1 might be the D (5 bases). With 0 bases removed from V and 5 bases from J, the gap between germline ends came to 19 bases. From germline, CDR1 is SGHAT and CDR2 FQNNGV. This CDR3 region has 17 residues. CDR3: CASSLEGGLYPSYGYTF. The CDR3 DNA reads TGTGCCAGCAGCTTAGAGGGGGGGTTGTACCCCAGTTATGGCTACACCTTC.

This chain connects TRBV10-1 to TRBJ1-4, with 8 bases fitting TRBD1. The CDR3 loop spans 14 amino acids. V gave up 6 bases and J gave up 7 bases; unmatched junction bases: 7. Germline CDR1 reads WNHNN; CDR2 reads SYGVQD (reference sequence). CDR3 in amino acids: CASREDRGCEKLFF. The DNA of the CDR3 is TGCGCCAGCAGAGAAGACAGGGGATGTGAAAAACTGTTTTTT.

The chain links TRBV4-1 to TRBJ2-5; D call uncertain. There are 13 residues in the CDR3. V was clipped by 1 base and J by 5 bases, with 8 bases between them. Germline V gene data show CDR1 as MGHRA and CDR2 as YSYEKL. This CDR3 is CASSQVARETQYF. Here the CDR3 DNA reads TGCGCCAGCAGCCAAGTTGCTCGGGAGACCCAGTACTTC.

In this sample, this clone turned up once. The rearrangement uses TRBV7-6 and TRBJ1-1, with 9 positions matching TRBD1. CDR1 is SGHVS, CDR2 FNYEAQ, per germline. V lost 5 bases, J lost 3 bases, and 7 bases stayed unmatched. The CDR3 totals 15 residues. DNA for the CDR3: TGTGCCAGCAGCCCAGACAGGGGGAGGGACACTGAAGCTTTCTTT. It is translated as CASSPDRGRDTEAFF.

V and J are TRBV5-4 and TRBJ1-1; D is perhaps TRBD1 (6 bases). Trimming took off 4 bases at V and 7 bases at J, with 17 bases between the two ends. This CDR3 spans 14 amino acids. CDR1 is SGHNT and CDR2 is YYREEE in the germline V gene (reference sequence). The CDR3 loop reads CASSPPIMDSEAFF. CDR3 bases: TGTGCCAGCAGCCCGCCCATCATGGACAGTGAAGCTTTCTTT.

The chain is built from TRBV30 and TRBJ1-1; D is possibly TRBD1 (6 bases). This CDR3 has 14 amino acids. The germline V gene has CDR1 GTSNPN and CDR2 SVGIG (reference sequence). The V end lost 2 bases, the J end lost 0 bases, and 10 bases lay between the germline ends. CDR3 sequence (DNA): TGTGCCTGGAGTACAGGACAGCTGAACACTGAAGCTTTCTTT. Translation gives CAWSTGQLNTEAFF.

The rearrangement uses TRBV4-1 and TRBJ2-7, with TRBD2 matching 15 bases. Per germline, CDR1 MGHRA and CDR2 YSYEKL. After removal of 8 bases from V and 0 bases from J, the junction contained 11 bases not matched to a gene. This CDR3 has 18 amino acids. The CDR3 DNA reads TGCGCCAGCCGCTTAGGGGGACTAGCGGGAGGTCGCTCCTACGAGCAGTACTTC. Residues: CASRLGGLAGGRSYEQYF.

V gene TRBV7-8 combines with J gene TRBJ2-1; 10 positions agree with TRBD2. The CDR3 contains 16 residues. V trimming: 4 bases; J trimming: 2 bases; junction bases outside the gene matches: 5. Per the germline V gene, CDR1 is SGHVS and CDR2 is FQNEAQ. CDR3 sequence (DNA): TGTGCCAGCAGCTCGGGACTAGCGCCGCCCTACAATGAGCAGTTCTTC. Protein: CASSSGLAPPYNEQFF.

This clone came up once. The chain combines TRBV7-6 with TRBJ1-1; D call uncertain. V lost 0 bases to trimming and J lost 1 base, with 6 bases between them. The CDR3 is 14 residues long. Germline V gene data show CDR1 as SGHVS and CDR2 as FNYEAQ. Here the CDR3 DNA reads TGTGCCAGCAGCTTAGCTTCGGGGAACACTGAAGCTTTCTTT. Its translation is CASSLASGNTEAFF.

The chain employs TRBV11-1 and TRBJ1-1; 12 nucleotides align to TRBD1. V trimming: 3 bases; J trimming: 5 bases; junction bases outside the gene matches: 7. This CDR3 has 16 residues. The germline V gene encodes CDR1 SGHAT and CDR2 FQDESV (reference sequence). As DNA, the CDR3 is TGTGCCAGCAGCTTTTTGGGACAGGGGGCGCAGACTGAAGCTTTCTTT. It specifies CASSFLGQGAQTEAFF.

The genes are TRBV6-5 and TRBJ1-1; tentative D call: TRBD1 (5 bases). V lost 0 bases and J 3 bases, leaving 8 bases between the germline ends. This CDR3 has 14 residues. Germline V gives CDR1 MNHEY, CDR2 SVGAGI. The DNA of the CDR3 is TGTGCCAGCAGTTACTCATCGGGGGACACTGAAGCTTTCTTT. It yields the protein CASSYSSGDTEAFF.

The chain has TRBV19 and TRBJ1-2; 8 nucleotides align to TRBD1. Germline V CDR1 and CDR2: LNHDA, SQIVND (reference sequence). The CDR3 is made up of 14 amino acids. Trimming cost V 4 bases and J 8 bases; bases outside gene matches: 9. Written as DNA, the CDR3 is TGTGCCAGTAGTAGGACAGGGAGTGTCGGAGGCTACACCTTC. It encodes CASSRTGSVGGYTF. Filled out from reference TRBV19 and TRBJ1-2, the complete variable domain reads DGGITQSPKYLFRKEGQNVTLSCEQNLNHDAMYWYRQDPGQGLRLIYYSQIVNDFQKGDIAEGYSVSREKKESFPLTVTSAQKNPTAFYLCASSRTGSVGGYTFGSGTRLTVV.

This chain uses TRBV28 with TRBJ1-1; perhaps TRBD1 as D (6 bases). V was shortened by 5 bases and J by 3 bases, with 16 bases between the two germline ends. Looked up from germline, CDR1 is MDHEN and CDR2 is SYDVKM. CDR3 length: 15 residues. For the CDR3, the DNA is TGTGCCAGCAGTCCCTACCTGGGACACTACACTGAAGCTTTCTTT. This gives the protein CASSPYLGHYTEAFF.

This chain uses TRBV7-8 with TRBJ2-5; TRBD2 agrees at 9 bases. This CDR3 is built from 18 residues. Per the germline V gene, CDR1 is SGHVS and CDR2 is FQNEAQ. V lost 5 bases to trimming and J lost 5 bases; unmatched junction nucleotides: 18. The CDR3 sequence is CASSLGKGGSGSRETQYF. The CDR3 coding sequence is TGTGCCAGCAGCCTAGGGAAGGGGGGTAGCGGGAGTCGGGAGACCCAGTACTTC.

The rearrangement joins TRBV6-4 to TRBJ1-4; D may be TRBD1 (6 bases). Trimming shortened V by 5 bases and J by 5 bases, and 12 bases separated the two germline ends. The CDR3 is made up of 14 amino acids. Per the germline V gene, CDR1 is MRHNA and CDR2 is SNTAGT. CDR3 bases: TGTGCCAGCAGTCCAGGGGATGGGAATGAAAAACTGTTTTTT. Its translation: CASSPGDGNEKLFF.

V is TRBV7-2 and J is TRBJ2-7; 10 bases agree with TRBD2. This CDR3 is 14 amino acids long. The germline V gene encodes CDR1 SGHTA and CDR2 FQGNSA. The V segment lost 9 bases and the J segment 2 bases; nucleotides outside the gene matches: 7. CDR3 nucleotides: TGTGCCAGTGTTAGCGGGAGGTCACCCTACGAGCAGTACTTC. It codes for CASVSGRSPYEQYF.

CDR3 DNA sequence: TGTGCCAGCAGCTTCGAACAGAGTCCCAATGAGCAGTTCTTC. Translating gives CASSFEQSPNEQFF. The chain combines TRBV7-9 with TRBJ2-1, with D unresolved. Germline V CDR1 and CDR2: SEHNR, FQNEAQ (reference sequence). Trimming removed 3 bases at V and 6 bases at J, with 12 bases between. The CDR3 length is 14 residues.